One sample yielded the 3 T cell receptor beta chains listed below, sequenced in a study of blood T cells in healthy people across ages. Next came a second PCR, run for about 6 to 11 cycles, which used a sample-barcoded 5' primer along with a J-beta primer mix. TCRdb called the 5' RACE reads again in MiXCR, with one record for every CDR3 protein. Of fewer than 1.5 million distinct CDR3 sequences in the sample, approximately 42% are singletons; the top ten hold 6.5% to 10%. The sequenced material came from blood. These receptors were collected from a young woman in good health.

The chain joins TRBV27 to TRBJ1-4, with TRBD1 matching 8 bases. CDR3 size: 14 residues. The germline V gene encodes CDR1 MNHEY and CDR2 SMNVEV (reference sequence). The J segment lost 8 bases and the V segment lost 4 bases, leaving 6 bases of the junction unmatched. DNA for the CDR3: TGTGCCAGCAGTTCGGGCAGGGGGCGGGAAAAACTGTTTTTT. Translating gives CASSSGRGREKLFF.

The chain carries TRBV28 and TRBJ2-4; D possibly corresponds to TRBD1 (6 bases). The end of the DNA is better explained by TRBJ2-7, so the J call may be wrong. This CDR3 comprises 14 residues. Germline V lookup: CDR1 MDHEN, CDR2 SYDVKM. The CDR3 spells CASATTGQSYEQYF. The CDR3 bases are TGTGCCAGCGCCACCACTGGACAGTCCTACGAGCAGTACTTC.

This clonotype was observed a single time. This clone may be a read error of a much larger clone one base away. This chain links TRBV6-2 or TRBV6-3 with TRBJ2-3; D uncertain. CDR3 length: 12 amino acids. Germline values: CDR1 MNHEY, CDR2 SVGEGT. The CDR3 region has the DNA TGTGCCAGCAGCCATAACACAGATACGCTGTATTTT. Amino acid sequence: CASSHNTDTLYF.